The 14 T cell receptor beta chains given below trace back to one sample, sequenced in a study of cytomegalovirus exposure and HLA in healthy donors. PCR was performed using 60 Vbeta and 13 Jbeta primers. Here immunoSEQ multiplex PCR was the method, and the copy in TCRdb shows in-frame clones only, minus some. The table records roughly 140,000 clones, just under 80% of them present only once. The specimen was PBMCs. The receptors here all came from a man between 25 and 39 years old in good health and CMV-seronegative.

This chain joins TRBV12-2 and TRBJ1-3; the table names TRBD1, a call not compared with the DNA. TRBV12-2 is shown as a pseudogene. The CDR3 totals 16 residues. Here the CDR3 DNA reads TGTGCAAGTCGCTTATGGCCAGGTTTCTCTGGAAACACCATATATTTT. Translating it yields CASRLWPGFSGNTIYF.

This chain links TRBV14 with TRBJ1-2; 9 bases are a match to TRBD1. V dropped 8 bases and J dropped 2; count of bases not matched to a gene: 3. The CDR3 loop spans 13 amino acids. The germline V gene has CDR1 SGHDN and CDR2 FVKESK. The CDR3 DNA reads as TGTGCCAGCTCCGGGACAGGGAACTATGGCTACACCTTC. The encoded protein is CASSGTGNYGYTF.

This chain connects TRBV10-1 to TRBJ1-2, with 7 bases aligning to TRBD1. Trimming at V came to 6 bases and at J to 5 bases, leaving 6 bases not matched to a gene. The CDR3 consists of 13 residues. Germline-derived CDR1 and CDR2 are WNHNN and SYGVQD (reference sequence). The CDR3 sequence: CASRLRQGYGYTF. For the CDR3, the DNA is TGCGCCAGCAGATTACGACAGGGATATGGCTACACCTTC.

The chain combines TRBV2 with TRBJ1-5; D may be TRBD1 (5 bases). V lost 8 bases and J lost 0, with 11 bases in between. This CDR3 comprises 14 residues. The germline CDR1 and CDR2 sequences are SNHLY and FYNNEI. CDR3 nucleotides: TGTGCCAGCCAAGGGGAATATAGCAATCAGCCCCAGCATTTT. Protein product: CASQGEYSNQPQHF.

CDR3 sequence reads: CASRRRLAHGDTQYF. As DNA, the CDR3 is TGTGCCAGCAGGCGGCGGCTAGCCCACGGAGATACGCAGTATTTT. The V and J genes are TRBV6-1 and TRBJ2-3; possibly TRBD2 for D (5 bases). Germline CDR1 and CDR2: MNHNS and SASEGT. The V end was cut by 6 bases, the J end by 5 bases, with 18 bases between. The CDR3 length is 15 residues.

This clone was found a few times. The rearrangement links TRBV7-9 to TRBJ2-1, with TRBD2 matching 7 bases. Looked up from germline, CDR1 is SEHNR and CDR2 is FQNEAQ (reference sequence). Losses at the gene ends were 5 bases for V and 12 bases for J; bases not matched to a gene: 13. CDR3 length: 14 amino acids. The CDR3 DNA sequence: TGTGCCAGCAGCCCGACGACTAGCCCATGGGTGCAGTTCTTC. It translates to CASSPTTSPWVQFF. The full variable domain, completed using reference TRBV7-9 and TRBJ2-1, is DTGVSQNPRHKITKRGQNVTFRCDPISEHNRLYWYRQTLGQGPEFLTYFQNEAQLEKSRLLSDRFSAERPKGSFSTLEIQRTEQGDSAMYLCASSPTTSPWVQFFGPGTRLTVL.

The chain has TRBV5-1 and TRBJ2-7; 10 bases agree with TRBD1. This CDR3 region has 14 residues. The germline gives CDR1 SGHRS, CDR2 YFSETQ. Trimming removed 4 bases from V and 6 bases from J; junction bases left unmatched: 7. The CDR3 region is CASSAGTGAVEQYF. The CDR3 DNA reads TGCGCCAGCAGCGCCGGGACAGGGGCTGTCGAGCAGTACTTC.

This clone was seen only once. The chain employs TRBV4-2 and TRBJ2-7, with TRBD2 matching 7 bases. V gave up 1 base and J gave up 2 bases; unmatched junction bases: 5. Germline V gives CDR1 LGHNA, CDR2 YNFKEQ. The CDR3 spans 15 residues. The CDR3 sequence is CASSQGLAYTYEQYF. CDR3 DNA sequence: TGTGCCAGCAGCCAAGGACTAGCTTATACCTACGAGCAGTACTTC.

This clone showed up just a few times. CDR3 amino acids: CASGLVPLNDGDTQYF. Here the CDR3 DNA reads TGTGCTAGTGGTTTGGTCCCCCTAAATGACGGGGATACGCAGTATTTT. J is TRBJ2-3 and V is TRBV12-5; D is ambiguous. Germline V lookup: CDR1 LGHNT, CDR2 FRNRAP. The CDR3 spans 16 residues. V lost 0 bases and J lost 6, with 16 bases in between.

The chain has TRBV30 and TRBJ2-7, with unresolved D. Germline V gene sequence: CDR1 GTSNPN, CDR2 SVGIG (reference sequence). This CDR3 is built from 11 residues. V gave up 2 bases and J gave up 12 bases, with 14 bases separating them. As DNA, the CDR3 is TGTGCCTGGAGTCAAAGTCAGCGCGGGTACTTC. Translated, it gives CAWSQSQRGYF.

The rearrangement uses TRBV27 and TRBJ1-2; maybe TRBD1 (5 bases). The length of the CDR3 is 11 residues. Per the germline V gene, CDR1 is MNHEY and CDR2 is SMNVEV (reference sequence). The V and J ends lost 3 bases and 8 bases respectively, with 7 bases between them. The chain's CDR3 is CASSFRGGYTF. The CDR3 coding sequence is TGTGCCAGCAGTTTTCGGGGGGGCTACACCTTC.

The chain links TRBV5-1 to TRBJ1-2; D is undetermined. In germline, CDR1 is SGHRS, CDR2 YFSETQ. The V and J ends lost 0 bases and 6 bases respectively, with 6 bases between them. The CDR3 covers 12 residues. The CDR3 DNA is TGCGCCAGCAGCTTGGCCGGGGATGGCTACACCTTC. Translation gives CASSLAGDGYTF.

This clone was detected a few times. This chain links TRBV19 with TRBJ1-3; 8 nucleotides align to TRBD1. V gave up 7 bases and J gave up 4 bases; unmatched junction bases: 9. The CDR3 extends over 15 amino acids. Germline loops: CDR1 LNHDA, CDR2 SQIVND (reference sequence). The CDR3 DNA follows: TGTGCCAGTACGAGGACAGGGTACAGCGGAAACACCATATATTTT. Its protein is CASTRTGYSGNTIYF.

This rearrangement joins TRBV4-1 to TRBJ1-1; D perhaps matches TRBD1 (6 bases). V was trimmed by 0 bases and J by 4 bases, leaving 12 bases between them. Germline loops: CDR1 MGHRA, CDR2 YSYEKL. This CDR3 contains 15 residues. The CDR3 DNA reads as TGCGCCAGCAGCCAAGATGGAAGGGGGAGCACTGAAGCTTTCTTT. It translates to CASSQDGRGSTEAFF.